One sample yielded the 26 T cell receptor beta chains listed below, sequenced in a study of monozygotic twins with inflammatory bowel disease (dated by TCRdb to between 2017 and 2020). The library was produced with 5' RACE. Instrument on record: Illumina HiSeq 2500. Based on TCRdb reprocessing of the reads, there is one entry per CDR3 protein sequence, and DNA is missing. The sample table holds about 330,000 distinct CDR3 sequences. Roughly 2% of the sample rests with the top ten. The sequencing input was blood. The receptor set was obtained from a human donor with ulcerative colitis or Crohn's disease, or a healthy co-twin of an affected twin (not recorded which).

V usage is TRBV4-2 and J usage is TRBJ1-3. This CDR3 spans 18 amino acids. Per germline, CDR1 LGHNA and CDR2 YNFKEQ. CDR3 amino acids: CASSQPPGGRNSGNTIYF.

This chain joins TRBV5-1 and TRBJ2-7; checking the TCRdb D call of TRBD1 is not possible without DNA. This CDR3 contains 13 residues. CDR1 SGHRS and CDR2 YFSETQ come from the germline V gene. This chain's CDR3 is CASSTGTSYEQYF.

The chain carries TRBV4-1 and TRBJ2-1. Germline CDR1 and CDR2: MGHRA and YSYEKL. The CDR3 is made up of 17 amino acids. This chain's CDR3 is CASSQDLGRGSYNEQFF.

The J gene is TRBJ2-3, the V gene TRBV5-1. The CDR3 extends over 14 amino acids. In germline, CDR1 is SGHRS, CDR2 YFSETQ. The CDR3 reads CASSLDKDTDTQYF.

V gene TRBV2 combines with J gene TRBJ2-7; TCRdb selects TRBD1, and the lack of DNA leaves this call unchecked. This CDR3 spans 13 amino acids. Germline V gene sequence: CDR1 SNHLY, CDR2 FYNNEI. CDR3 amino acids: CASRQYEQGEQYF.

The chain is built from TRBV7-8 and TRBJ1-2; the TCRdb D gene call, TRBD1, has no DNA to confirm it. This CDR3 is built from 16 residues. CDR1 and CDR2 (germline): SGHVS, FQNEAQ. CDR3 in amino acids: CASSPGPRGLSYGYTF.

The CDR3 protein is CSVEGAAGWGDTQYF. V usage is TRBV29-1 and J usage is TRBJ2-3; TCRdb selects TRBD2, and the lack of DNA leaves this call unchecked. The germline V gene encodes CDR1 SQVTM and CDR2 ANQGSEA. The CDR3 consists of 15 residues.

The chain links TRBV27 to TRBJ2-7; TCRdb's assignment of TRBD2 cannot be checked, as there is no DNA. Germline values: CDR1 MNHEY, CDR2 SMNVEV (reference sequence). The CDR3 is made up of 14 amino acids. CDR3 in amino acids: CASRLYRGPYEQYF.

The gene calls are TRBV28 and TRBJ2-3; TCRdb designates TRBD2, a call that cannot be tested without DNA. In germline, CDR1 is MDHEN, CDR2 SYDVKM. The length of the CDR3 is 18 residues. CDR3 loop: CASSIYGTSGGGTDTQYF.

The chain recombines TRBV28 with TRBJ1-5. The CDR3 is 13 residues long. CDR1 and CDR2 from the germline V gene are MDHEN and SYDVKM. The CDR3 region is CASSWGSYQPQHF.

CDR3 residues: CASSVGPAGEGGQFF. The chain is built from TRBV9 and TRBJ2-1; lacking DNA, the TRBD2 call made by TCRdb goes unchecked. CDR3 length: 15 amino acids. The germline V gene encodes CDR1 SGDLS and CDR2 YYNGEE.

This chain links TRBV13 with TRBJ2-7; the TCRdb call, TRBD1, lacks DNA for checking. Germline lookup yields CDR1 PRHDT and CDR2 FYEKMQ (reference sequence). This CDR3 is 15 amino acids long. CDR3: CASSDIRGGSYEQYF.

V is TRBV19 and J is TRBJ2-3; checking the TCRdb D call of TRBD2 is not possible without DNA. Germline CDR1 reads LNHDA; CDR2 reads SQIVND (reference sequence). The CDR3 contains 14 residues. This CDR3 is CASRPAGVTDTQYF.

The CDR3 here is CSARDQSVGVKQYF. The V and J genes are TRBV20-1 and TRBJ2-3; TCRdb picks TRBD2, but there is no DNA to check that call. CDR1 and CDR2 from the germline V gene are DFQATT and SNEGSKA (reference sequence). CDR3 size: 14 residues.

The rearrangement joins TRBV5-1 to TRBJ2-5; no DNA is available, so the TRBD2 call from TCRdb remains unchecked. Germline-derived CDR1 and CDR2 are SGHRS and YFSETQ. The CDR3 extends over 13 amino acids. CDR3 in amino acids: CASSLQGPETQYF.

The V and J genes are TRBV18 and TRBJ2-5; TCRdb's D gene call, TRBD1, goes unchecked for lack of DNA. The CDR3 extends over 15 amino acids. Germline CDR1 is KGHSH and CDR2 is LQKENI. This chain's CDR3 is CASSLQMGEPETQYF.

The rearrangement links TRBV5-5 to TRBJ2-7. This CDR3 has 14 amino acids. Per the germline V gene, CDR1 is SGHKS and CDR2 is YYEKEE (reference sequence). The CDR3 is CASSLVVGDYEQYF.

V and J are TRBV28 and TRBJ1-5. The germline gives CDR1 MDHEN, CDR2 SYDVKM. CDR3 size: 13 residues. This CDR3 is CASSLISGQPQHF.

V usage is TRBV30 and J usage is TRBJ1-5; TCRdb gives TRBD1 as the D gene, but with no DNA this cannot be confirmed. The germline V gene encodes CDR1 GTSNPN and CDR2 SVGIG (reference sequence). The CDR3 runs 14 residues. CDR3 sequence: CAWSEGGRGQPQHF.

The chain has TRBV5-1 and TRBJ2-1; lacking DNA, the TRBD2 call made by TCRdb goes unchecked. CDR1 is SGHRS and CDR2 is YFSETQ in the germline V gene. The CDR3 covers 18 residues. This CDR3 is CASSLNGLTSGGHNEQFF.

V usage is TRBV4-1 and J usage is TRBJ2-2; TCRdb names TRBD1, which stays unverified in the absence of DNA. This CDR3 has 14 amino acids. Germline-derived CDR1 and CDR2 are MGHRA and YSYEKL. This CDR3 is CASSQRGWTGELFF.

The V gene is TRBV7-2, the J gene TRBJ1-5; checking the TCRdb D call of TRBD1 is not possible without DNA. The length of the CDR3 is 13 residues. CDR1 and CDR2 from the germline V gene are SGHTA and FQGNSA. The CDR3 region is CASSPDSYQPQHF. The complete variable domain, with remaining parts taken from reference TRBV7-2 and TRBJ1-5, reads GAGVSQSPSNKVTEKGKDVELRCDPISGHTALYWYRQSLGQGLEFLIYFQGNSAPDKSGLPSDRFSAERTGGSVSTLTIQRTQQEDSAVYLCASSPDSYQPQHFGDGTRLSIL.

The genes are TRBV25-1 and TRBJ1-5; TCRdb indicates TRBD1, and absent DNA this call remains unverified. CDR3 size: 17 residues. Per germline, CDR1 MGHDK and CDR2 SYGVNS. The CDR3 reads CASSAAGSLSSNQPQHF.

The V gene is TRBV12-3 or TRBV12-4, the J gene TRBJ2-2. The CDR3 consists of 14 residues. The CDR3 loop reads CASSLKDFTGELFF.

CDR3 protein: CASSHMGGYLHF. The chain uses TRBV7-8 and TRBJ1-6; absent DNA, TCRdb's TRBD1 call cannot be checked. This CDR3 spans 12 amino acids. Germline-derived CDR1 and CDR2 are SGHVS and FQNEAQ.

The chain's CDR3 is CASSPERATSNQPQHF. The chain is built from TRBV28 and TRBJ1-5. Germline V gene lookup returns CDR1 MDHEN and CDR2 SYDVKM. CDR3 size: 16 residues. Full variable domain (remainder filled in from reference TRBV28 and TRBJ1-5): DVKVTQSSRYLVKRTGEKVFLECVQDMDHENMFWYRQDPGLGLRLIYFSYDVKMKEKGDIPEGYSVSREKKERFSLILESASTNQTSMYLCASSPERATSNQPQHFGDGTRLSIL.